This TCR beta chain emerged from a study of breast tumors, draining lymph nodes, adjacent tissues. MiXCR, run by TCRdb on the multiplex PCR reads, gives a single entry per CDR3 protein. The sample holds about 170,000 distinct CDR3 sequences, roughly 35% seen once. This clonotype showed up just a few times. Its cognate antigen is unknown. Study-wide points: The lymph node origin of tumor T cells was framed as consistent with a hypothesis, not demonstrated. Compared with basal-like, luminal-like tumors shared significantly more repertoire with nontumor tissue. Tumor TCR diversity was below lymph nodes but above nontumor tissue.

This CDR3 has 15 amino acids. Trimming pared 3 bases from V and 6 bases from J, leaving 16 bases between. From germline, CDR1 is SGHTS and CDR2 YDEGEE. Breast cancer patients provided tissue from their axillary draining lymph nodes. Input material: axillary lymph node tissue. The clonotype comes from a female donor with breast cancer. Some clones in this sample may be carry-over from other donors' samples. The chain joins TRBV5-8 to TRBJ2-4, with D perhaps TRBD1 (6 bases). CDR3 protein: CASSSGTIRGNIQYF. As DNA, the CDR3 is TGTGCCAGCAGCTCCGGGACCATCAGGGGAAACATTCAGTACTTC.